The 20 T cell receptor beta chains below come from one sample, sequenced in a study of human T cells and chemical hapten exposure. MiXCR, applied by TCRdb to the RACE reads, yields one record per CDR3 protein. The table records about 300,000 distinct CDR3 sequences, over 5% of them present only once. Time point meaning: pre-sensitization, week 0. The treatment was: therapeutic diphenylcyclopropenone sensitization with weekly scalp DPC. The material was whole blood, obtained in connection with sensitization to the hapten diphenylcyclopropenone (DPC). Receptor source: a woman aged 18-29 years with alopecia areata. Some clones in this sample may be carry-over from other donors' samples.

This clonotype was counted at least ten times. V gene TRBV3-1 combines with J gene TRBJ2-3; no firm D call. V dropped 2 bases and J dropped 10 bases, with 10 bases sitting between them. The CDR3 spans 12 residues. The germline V gene encodes CDR1 LGHDT and CDR2 YNNKEL (reference sequence). CDR3 nucleotides: TGTGCCAGCAGCCAAATAGCCTCCGCGCAGTATTTT. Translating gives CASSQIASAQYF.

This clonotype was recorded many times. This sequence joins TRBV11-2 and TRBJ2-1; tentatively, D is TRBD2 (6 bases). This CDR3 region has 14 residues. CDR1 and CDR2 from the germline V gene are SGHAT and FQNNGV. Trimming took 4 bases from V and 9 from J, leaving 16 bases between them. CDR3 residues: CASSSSDSRREQFF. In DNA form, the CDR3 reads TGTGCCAGCAGCTCTAGCGACTCTAGGCGTGAGCAGTTCTTC. Supplemented by reference TRBV11-2 and TRBJ2-1, the full variable domain reads EAGVAQSPRYKIIEKRQSVAFWCNPISGHATLYWYQQILGQGPKLLIQFQNNGVVDDSQLPKDRFSAERLKGVDSTLKIQPAKLEDSAVYLCASSSSDSRREQFFGPGTRLTVL.

The table lists this clonotype with many counts. The gene calls are TRBV6-4 and TRBJ2-3, with TRBD2 matching over 8 bases. V shed 4 bases and J 3 bases; nucleotides not matched to a gene: 3. The germline gives CDR1 MRHNA, CDR2 SNTAGT. The CDR3 loop spans 14 amino acids. CDR3 in DNA: TGTGCCAGCAGTGTCCAGCGGGGGACAGATACGCAGTATTTT. Amino acids: CASSVQRGTDTQYF.

This clonotype was seen at least ten times. The rearrangement uses TRBV7-9 and TRBJ2-3; 11 bases map to TRBD2. This CDR3 is 16 amino acids long. With 5 bases clipped from V and 2 bases from J, the junction kept 6 bases outside the gene matches. Germline CDR1 reads SEHNR; CDR2 reads FQNEAQ (reference sequence). CDR3 sequence (DNA): TGTGCCAGCAGCCGCCCGACTAGCGGGGCCACAGATACGCAGTATTTT. Its translation is CASSRPTSGATDTQYF.

This clonotype was counted ten times or more. The genes are TRBV20-1 and TRBJ2-7; 8 bases are a match to TRBD2. The J segment lost 1 base and the V segment lost 2 bases, leaving 7 bases of the junction unmatched. The germline gives CDR1 DFQATT, CDR2 SNEGSKA (reference sequence). This CDR3 region has 15 residues. The CDR3 protein is CSARFTGGESYEQYF. CDR3 coding DNA: TGCAGTGCTAGATTTACCGGGGGGGAATCCTACGAGCAGTACTTC.

This clonotype was observed at least ten times. V is TRBV4-2 and J is TRBJ1-2; D gene ambiguous. CDR3 length equals 15 residues. The V end lost 1 base, the J end lost 6 bases, and 15 bases lay between the germline ends. Germline CDR1 and CDR2: LGHNA and YNFKEQ. The CDR3 sequence is CASSQAYRRTDGYTF. The CDR3, as DNA: TGTGCCAGCAGCCAAGCGTATCGAAGGACGGATGGCTACACCTTC.

This clonotype came up many times. The rearrangement joins TRBV9 to TRBJ2-7; tentative D call: TRBD1 (5 bases). This CDR3 has 15 amino acids. V lost 0 bases, J lost 6 bases, and 16 bases lay in between. Per the germline V gene, CDR1 is SGDLS and CDR2 is YYNGEE. This CDR3 is CASSVGGTGHLEQYF. The CDR3 nucleotides read TGTGCCAGCAGCGTAGGGGGCACAGGACACCTCGAGCAGTACTTC.

This clonotype was counted at least ten times. The rearrangement uses TRBV6-2 or TRBV6-3 and TRBJ2-1; TRBD1 matches at 9 bases. Germline values: CDR1 MNHEY, CDR2 SVGEGT. The CDR3 totals 17 residues. The V gene end was trimmed by 6 bases and the J gene end by 2 bases; junction bases not matched to a gene: 11. In nucleotides, the CDR3 is TGTGCCAGCAGGCAACTTCCGGGACAGGGTCCCTACAATGAGCAGTTCTTC. As protein: CASRQLPGQGPYNEQFF.

This clonotype occurred many times. This CDR3 reads CASSLTSNTGELFF. CDR3 bases: TGTGCCAGCAGCCTGACATCGAACACCGGGGAGCTGTTTTTT. This chain uses TRBV3-1 with TRBJ2-2, with D uncertain. The V end was cut by 4 bases, the J end by 0 bases, with 6 bases between. The CDR3 extends over 14 amino acids. Germline CDR1 reads LGHDT; CDR2 reads YNNKEL (reference sequence).

This clonotype was detected only a few times. The V and J genes are TRBV20-1 and TRBJ2-7; 7 nucleotides line up with TRBD1. Germline-derived CDR1 and CDR2 are DFQATT and SNEGSKA (reference sequence). The CDR3 is 12 residues long. Trimming at V came to 7 bases and at J to 4 bases, leaving 7 bases not matched to a gene. In nucleotides, the CDR3 is TGCAGTGGGAAAGGGACAGCGTACGAGCAGTACTTC. Translating gives CSGKGTAYEQYF.

In this sample, this clonotype turned up many times. CDR3 nucleotide sequence: TGTGCCAGCAGCTTCCGGGGGAACACTGAAGCTTTCTTT. This translates into CASSFRGNTEAFF. J is TRBJ1-1 and V is TRBV12-3 or TRBV12-4; D is undetermined. The ends were cut back, 6 bases at V and 1 base at J, with 9 bases in the middle. This CDR3 comprises 13 residues.

This clonotype was observed many times. V and J are TRBV4-3 and TRBJ2-5; D gene uncertain. Trimming removed 0 bases from V and 5 bases from J, with 10 bases in between. The CDR3 is made up of 14 amino acids. Germline CDR1 is LGHNA and CDR2 is YSLEER. CDR3 sequence: CASSQDLDGETQYF. As DNA, the CDR3 is TGCGCCAGCAGCCAAGATCTGGACGGTGAGACCCAGTACTTC.

This clonotype was detected a few times. The chain couples TRBV6-2 or TRBV6-3 to TRBJ1-2; D remains unclear. Germline CDR1 and CDR2: MNHEY and SVGEGT. V lost 7 bases and J lost 0, with 12 bases in between. The CDR3 extends over 14 amino acids. The CDR3 loop reads CASKGPLTNYGYTF. The CDR3 DNA is TGTGCCAGCAAAGGGCCGTTGACTAACTATGGCTACACCTTC.

This clonotype was seen only a few times. This rearrangement joins TRBV18 to TRBJ1-4; the D is unclear. This CDR3 comprises 14 residues. Germline CDR1 is KGHSH and CDR2 is LQKENI. V was trimmed by 2 bases and J by 0 bases, leaving 4 bases between them. The CDR3 DNA reads as TGTGCCAGCTCACCATTTGCAACTAATGAAAAACTGTTTTTT. It codes for CASSPFATNEKLFF.

This clonotype was detected only a few times. The chain couples TRBV6-5 to TRBJ1-1, with 8 bases matching TRBD1. The J segment lost 1 base and the V segment lost 6 bases, leaving 10 bases of the junction unmatched. Germline CDR1 is MNHEY and CDR2 is SVGAGI. CDR3 length: 16 residues. The CDR3 loop reads CASSPPMTGANTEAFF. In nucleotides, the CDR3 is TGTGCCAGCAGCCCCCCCATGACAGGGGCGAACACTGAAGCTTTCTTT.

The rearrangement joins TRBV29-1 to TRBJ2-7; D not certain. This CDR3 contains 12 residues. Trimming took off 6 bases at V and 5 bases at J, with 14 bases between the two ends. CDR1 and CDR2 (germline): SQVTM, ANQGSEA. In DNA, the CDR3 is TGCAGCGTCCGCGCGGTTGGTGACGAGCAGTACTTC. Amino acid sequence: CSVRAVGDEQYF.

In this sample, this clonotype turned up many times. The V gene is TRBV11-1, the J gene TRBJ1-4; D is uncertain. Germline CDR1 is SGHAT and CDR2 is FQDESV (reference sequence). Deletions cut 3 bases from V and 7 bases from J, with 6 bases between. This CDR3 is 12 amino acids long. CDR3 DNA: TGTGCCAGCAGCTTTACCGGTGAAAAACTGTTTTTT. It translates to CASSFTGEKLFF.

The V and J genes are TRBV12-3 or TRBV12-4 and TRBJ2-7; the match to TRBD1 covers 7 bases. The CDR3 runs to 13 residues. Trimming cost V 3 bases and J 5 bases; bases outside gene matches: 4. The DNA of the CDR3 is TGTGCCAGCAGTTTGGGACAGCACCACGAGCAGTACTTC. Its protein is CASSLGQHHEQYF.

This clonotype has ten or more counts. The gene calls are TRBV28 and TRBJ1-1, with 9 bases fitting TRBD1. This CDR3 has 13 residues. CDR1 and CDR2 (germline): MDHEN, SYDVKM. With 6 bases clipped from V and 8 bases from J, the junction kept 7 bases outside the gene matches. The CDR3 sequence: CASRRQGVGEAFF. The CDR3 DNA follows: TGTGCCAGCAGGCGACAGGGGGTGGGCGAAGCTTTCTTT. The variable domain in full, with the rest retrieved from reference TRBV28 and TRBJ1-1, is DVKVTQSSRYLVKRTGEKVFLECVQDMDHENMFWYRQDPGLGLRLIYFSYDVKMKEKGDIPEGYSVSREKKERFSLILESASTNQTSMYLCASRRQGVGEAFFGQGTRLTVV.

This clonotype was counted many times. This sequence joins TRBV10-3 and TRBJ1-1; D not resolved. Trimming took 6 bases from V and 2 from J, leaving 10 bases between them. Per germline, CDR1 ENHRY and CDR2 SYGVKD. This CDR3 region has 13 residues. The CDR3 is CAIRPGPNTEAFF. The CDR3, as DNA: TGTGCCATCAGACCGGGTCCTAACACTGAAGCTTTCTTT.